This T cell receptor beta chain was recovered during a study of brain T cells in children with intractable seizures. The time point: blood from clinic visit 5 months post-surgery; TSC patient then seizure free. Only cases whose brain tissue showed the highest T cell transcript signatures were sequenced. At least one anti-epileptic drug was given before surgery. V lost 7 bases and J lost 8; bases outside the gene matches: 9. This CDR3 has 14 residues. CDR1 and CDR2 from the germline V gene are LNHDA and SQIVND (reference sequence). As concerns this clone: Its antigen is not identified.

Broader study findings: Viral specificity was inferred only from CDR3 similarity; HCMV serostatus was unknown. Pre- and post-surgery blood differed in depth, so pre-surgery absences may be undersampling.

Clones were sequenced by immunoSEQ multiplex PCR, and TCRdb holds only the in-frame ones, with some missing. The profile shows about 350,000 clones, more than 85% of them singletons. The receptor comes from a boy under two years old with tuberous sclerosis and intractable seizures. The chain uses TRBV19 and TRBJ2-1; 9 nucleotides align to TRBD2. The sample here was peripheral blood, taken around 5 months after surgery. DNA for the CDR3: TGTGCCAGTACCGAAGGGACTAGCTTAGATGAGCAGTTCTTC. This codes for CASTEGTSLDEQFF. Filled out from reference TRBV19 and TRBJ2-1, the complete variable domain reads DGGITQSPKYLFRKEGQNVTLSCEQNLNHDAMYWYRQDPGQGLRLIYYSQIVNDFQKGDIAEGYSVSREKKESFPLTVTSAQKNPTAFYLCASTEGTSLDEQFFGPGTRLTVL.